This TCR beta chain is drawn from a study of radiotherapy plus CTLA-4 blockade in lung cancer. Findings and limits, study-wide: TCR clones of tumor origin grew in blood after radiotherapy plus ipilimumab.

There are 14 residues in the CDR3. Germline CDR1 and CDR2: SGDLS and YYNGEE. Trimming at V came to 4 bases and at J to 4 bases, leaving 6 bases not matched to a gene. In regard to this clone: What it recognizes is unknown.

Generated by immunoSEQ multiplex PCR, the TCRdb table keeps only in-frame clones and is missing some. This table has around 26,000 clones, about two thirds appearing once. The sample was peripheral blood, taken from a patient treated with radiotherapy plus ipilimumab. J is TRBJ2-3 and V is TRBV9; TRBD1 matches 7 bases. This sequence was found in a human donor with non-small cell lung cancer whose response to radiotherapy plus ipilimumab could not be evaluated. The CDR3 coding sequence is TGTGCCAGCAGCTTAACGACAGGGTCAGATACGCAGTATTTT. Its protein is CASSLTTGSDTQYF. The variable domain in full, with the rest retrieved from reference TRBV9 and TRBJ2-3, is DSGVTQTPKHLITATGQRVTLRCSPRSGDLSVYWYQQSLDQGLQFLIQYYNGEERAKGNILERFSAQQFPDLHSELNLSSLELGDSALYFCASSLTTGSDTQYFGPGTRLTVL.